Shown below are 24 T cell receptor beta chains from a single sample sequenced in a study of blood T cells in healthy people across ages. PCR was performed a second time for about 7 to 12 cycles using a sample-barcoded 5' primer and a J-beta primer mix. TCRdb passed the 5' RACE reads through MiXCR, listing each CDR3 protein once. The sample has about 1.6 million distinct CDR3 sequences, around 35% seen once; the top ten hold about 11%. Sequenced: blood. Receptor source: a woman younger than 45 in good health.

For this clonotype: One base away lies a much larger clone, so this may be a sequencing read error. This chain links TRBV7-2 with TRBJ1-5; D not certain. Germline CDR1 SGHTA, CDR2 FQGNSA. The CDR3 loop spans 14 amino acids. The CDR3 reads CAGSSAWSNQPQHF. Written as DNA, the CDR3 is TGTGCCGGCAGTTCAGCGTGGAGCAATCAGCCCCAGCATTTT.

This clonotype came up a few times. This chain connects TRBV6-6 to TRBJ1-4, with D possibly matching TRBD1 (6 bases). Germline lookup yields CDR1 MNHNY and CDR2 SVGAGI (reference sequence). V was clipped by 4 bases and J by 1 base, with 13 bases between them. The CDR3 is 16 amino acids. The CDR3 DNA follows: TGTGCCAGCAGTTCCACAGGGCGGGAAACTAATGAAAAACTGTTTTTT. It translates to CASSSTGRETNEKLFF.

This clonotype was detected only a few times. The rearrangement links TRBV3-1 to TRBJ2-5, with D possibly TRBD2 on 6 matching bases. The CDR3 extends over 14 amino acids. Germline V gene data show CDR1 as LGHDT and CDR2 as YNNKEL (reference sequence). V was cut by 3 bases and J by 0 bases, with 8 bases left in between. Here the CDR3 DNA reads TGTGCCAGCAGCCACCTAGCGTACCAAGAGACCCAGTACTTC. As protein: CASSHLAYQETQYF.

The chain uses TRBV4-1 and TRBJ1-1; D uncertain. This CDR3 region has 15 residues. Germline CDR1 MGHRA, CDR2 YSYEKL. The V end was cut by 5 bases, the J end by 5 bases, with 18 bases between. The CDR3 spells CASSSLSIRRTEAFF. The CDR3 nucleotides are TGCGCCAGCAGCTCTCTTTCTATAAGGCGTACTGAAGCTTTCTTT.

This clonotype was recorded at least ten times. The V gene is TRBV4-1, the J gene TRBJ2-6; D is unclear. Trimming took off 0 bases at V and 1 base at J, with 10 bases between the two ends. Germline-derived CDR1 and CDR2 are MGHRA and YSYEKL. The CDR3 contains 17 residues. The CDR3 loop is CASSQEGRLSGANVLTF. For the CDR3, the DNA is TGCGCCAGCAGCCAAGAAGGTAGACTGTCTGGGGCCAACGTCCTGACTTTC.

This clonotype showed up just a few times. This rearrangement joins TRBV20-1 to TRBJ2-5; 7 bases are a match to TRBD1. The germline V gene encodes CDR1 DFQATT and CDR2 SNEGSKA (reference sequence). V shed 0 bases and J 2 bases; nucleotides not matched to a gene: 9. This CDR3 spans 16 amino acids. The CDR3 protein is CSAREAGTARQETQYF. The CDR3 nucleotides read TGCAGTGCTAGAGAAGCCGGGACAGCCAGACAAGAGACCCAGTACTTC.

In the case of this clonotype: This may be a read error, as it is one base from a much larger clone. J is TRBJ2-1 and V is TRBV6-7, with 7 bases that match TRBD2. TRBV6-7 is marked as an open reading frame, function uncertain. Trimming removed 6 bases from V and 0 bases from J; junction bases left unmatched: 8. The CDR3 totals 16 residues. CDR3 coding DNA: TGTGCCAGCAGGCCAGCGGGGATAAGCTCCTACAATGAGCAGTTCTTC. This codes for CASRPAGISSYNEQFF.

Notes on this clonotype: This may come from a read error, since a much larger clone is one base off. CDR3 bases: TGCGCCAGCAGCACAGGGGACAGCTGCAATGAGCAGTTCTTC. Amino acid sequence: CASSTGDSCNEQFF. The rearrangement uses TRBV5-1 and TRBJ2-1; 7 bases align to TRBD1. The V and J ends lost 4 bases and 6 bases, in that order; junction bases with no gene match: 7. The CDR3 consists of 14 residues. Germline CDR1 reads SGHRS; CDR2 reads YFSETQ.

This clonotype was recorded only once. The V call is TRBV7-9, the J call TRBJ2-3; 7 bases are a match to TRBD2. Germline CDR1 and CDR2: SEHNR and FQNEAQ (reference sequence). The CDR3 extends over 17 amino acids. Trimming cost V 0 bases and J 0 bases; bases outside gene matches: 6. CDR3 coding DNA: TGTGCCAGCAGCTTAGCGCTGGCAGCGGGGAGCACAGATACGCAGTATTTT. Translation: CASSLALAAGSTDTQYF.

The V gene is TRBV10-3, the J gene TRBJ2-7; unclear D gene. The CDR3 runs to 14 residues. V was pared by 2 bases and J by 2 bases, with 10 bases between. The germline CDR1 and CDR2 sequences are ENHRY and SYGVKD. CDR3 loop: CAISETGLTYEQYF. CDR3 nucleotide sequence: TGTGCCATCAGTGAGACCGGGCTCACCTACGAGCAGTACTTC.

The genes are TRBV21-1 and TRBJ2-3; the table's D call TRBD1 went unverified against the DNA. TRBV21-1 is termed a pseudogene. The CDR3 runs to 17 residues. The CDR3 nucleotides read TGTGCCAGCAGCGCAGGGAGTTCAGGGAAACCTCCAGATACGCAGTATTTT. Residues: CASSAGSSGKPPDTQYF.

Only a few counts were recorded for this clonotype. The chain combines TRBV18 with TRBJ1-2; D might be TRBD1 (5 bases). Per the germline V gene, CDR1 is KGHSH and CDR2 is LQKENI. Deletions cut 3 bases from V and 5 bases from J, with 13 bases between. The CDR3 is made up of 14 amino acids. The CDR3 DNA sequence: TGTGCCAGCTCACCGGCTGGACATAATTATGGCTACACCTTC. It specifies CASSPAGHNYGYTF.

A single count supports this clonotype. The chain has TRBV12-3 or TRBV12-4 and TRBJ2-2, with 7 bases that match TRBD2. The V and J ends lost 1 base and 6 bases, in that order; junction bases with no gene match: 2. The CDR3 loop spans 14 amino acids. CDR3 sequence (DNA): TGTGCCAGCAGTTTAGATGGGGGGGCCGGGGAGCTGTTTTTT. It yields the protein CASSLDGGAGELFF.

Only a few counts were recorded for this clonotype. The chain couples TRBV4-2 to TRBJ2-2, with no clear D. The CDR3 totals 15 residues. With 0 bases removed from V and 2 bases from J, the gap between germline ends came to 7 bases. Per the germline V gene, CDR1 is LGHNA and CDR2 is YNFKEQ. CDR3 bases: TGTGCCAGCAGCCAAGATGCGAAAAACACCGGGGAGCTGTTTTTT. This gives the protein CASSQDAKNTGELFF.

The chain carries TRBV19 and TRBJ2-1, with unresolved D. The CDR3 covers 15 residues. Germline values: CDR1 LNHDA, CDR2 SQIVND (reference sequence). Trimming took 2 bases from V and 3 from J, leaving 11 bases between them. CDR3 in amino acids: CASSILTNSYNEQFF. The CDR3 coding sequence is TGTGCCAGTAGTATACTAACAAACAGCTACAATGAGCAGTTCTTC.

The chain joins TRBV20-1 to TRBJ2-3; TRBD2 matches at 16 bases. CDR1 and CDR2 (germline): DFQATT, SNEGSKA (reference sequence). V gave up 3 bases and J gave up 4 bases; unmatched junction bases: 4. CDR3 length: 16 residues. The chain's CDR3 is CSASWGLAGGSDTQYF. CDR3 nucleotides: TGCAGTGCTAGTTGGGGACTAGCGGGAGGGTCAGATACGCAGTATTTT.

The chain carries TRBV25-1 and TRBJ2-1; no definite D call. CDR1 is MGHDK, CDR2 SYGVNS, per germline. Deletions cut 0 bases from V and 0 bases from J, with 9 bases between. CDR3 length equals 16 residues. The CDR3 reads CASSEYSRSSYNEQFF. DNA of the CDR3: TGTGCCAGCAGTGAATACTCCAGGAGCTCCTACAATGAGCAGTTCTTC.

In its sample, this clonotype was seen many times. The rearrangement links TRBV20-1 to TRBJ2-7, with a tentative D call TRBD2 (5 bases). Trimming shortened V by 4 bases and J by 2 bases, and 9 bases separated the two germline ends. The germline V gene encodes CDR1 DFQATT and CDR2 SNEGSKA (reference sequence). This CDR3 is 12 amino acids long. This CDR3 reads CSAKWETYEQYF. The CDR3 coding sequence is TGCAGTGCTAAGTGGGAGACCTACGAGCAGTACTTC.

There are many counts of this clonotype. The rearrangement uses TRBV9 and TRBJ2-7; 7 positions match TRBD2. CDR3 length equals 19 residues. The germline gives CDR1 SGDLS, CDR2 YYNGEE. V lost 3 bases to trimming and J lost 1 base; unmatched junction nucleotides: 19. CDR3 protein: CASSGLFYFGGRNSYEQYF. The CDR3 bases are TGTGCCAGCAGCGGGCTGTTCTATTTCGGCGGGAGAAATTCCTACGAGCAGTACTTC.

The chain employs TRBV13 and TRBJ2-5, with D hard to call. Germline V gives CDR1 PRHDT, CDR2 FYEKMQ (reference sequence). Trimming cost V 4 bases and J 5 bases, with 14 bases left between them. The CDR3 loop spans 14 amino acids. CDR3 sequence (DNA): TGTGCCAGCAGCTCCCCCATCGGAGTGGAGACCCAGTACTTC. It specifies CASSSPIGVETQYF.

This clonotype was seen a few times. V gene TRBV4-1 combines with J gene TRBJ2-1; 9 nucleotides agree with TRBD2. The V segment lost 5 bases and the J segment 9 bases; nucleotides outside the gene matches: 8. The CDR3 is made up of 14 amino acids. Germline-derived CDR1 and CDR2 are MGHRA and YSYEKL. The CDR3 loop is CASSLAGEGAEQFF. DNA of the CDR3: TGCGCCAGCAGCTTAGCGGGAGAAGGCGCTGAGCAGTTCTTC.

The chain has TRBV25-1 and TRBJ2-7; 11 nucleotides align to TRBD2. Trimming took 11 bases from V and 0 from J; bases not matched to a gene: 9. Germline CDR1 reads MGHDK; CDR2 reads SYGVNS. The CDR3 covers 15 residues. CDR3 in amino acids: CAGYLTSGTSYEQYF. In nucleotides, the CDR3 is TGTGCCGGATACTTGACTAGCGGGACCTCCTACGAGCAGTACTTC.

CDR3 loop: CASSVAGGGINEQYF. The CDR3 bases are TGTGCCAGCAGCGTCGCCGGGGGGGGGATTAATGAGCAGTACTTC. This sequence joins TRBV7-9 and TRBJ2-5; 8 nucleotides agree with TRBD2. Germline V gives CDR1 SEHNR, CDR2 FQNEAQ (reference sequence). The CDR3 contains 15 residues. J was trimmed by 11 bases and V by 5 bases; bases with no gene match: 16. The full variable domain, completed using reference TRBV7-9 and TRBJ2-5, is DTGVSQNPRHKITKRGQNVTFRCDPISEHNRLYWYRQTLGQGPEFLTYFQNEAQLEKSRLLSDRFSAERPKGSFSTLEIQRTEQGDSAMYLCASSVAGGGINEQYFGPGTRLLVL.

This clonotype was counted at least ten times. The CDR3 DNA reads TGTGCCATCAGTGATTCAAAAGGGACTAGCGGGAGGGTGTACGAGCAGTACTTC. It translates to CAISDSKGTSGRVYEQYF. The rearrangement joins TRBV10-3 to TRBJ2-7; the match to TRBD2 covers 16 bases. This CDR3 contains 18 residues. Germline V gene sequence: CDR1 ENHRY, CDR2 SYGVKD. Trimming took 3 bases from V and 4 from J; bases not matched to a gene: 9.